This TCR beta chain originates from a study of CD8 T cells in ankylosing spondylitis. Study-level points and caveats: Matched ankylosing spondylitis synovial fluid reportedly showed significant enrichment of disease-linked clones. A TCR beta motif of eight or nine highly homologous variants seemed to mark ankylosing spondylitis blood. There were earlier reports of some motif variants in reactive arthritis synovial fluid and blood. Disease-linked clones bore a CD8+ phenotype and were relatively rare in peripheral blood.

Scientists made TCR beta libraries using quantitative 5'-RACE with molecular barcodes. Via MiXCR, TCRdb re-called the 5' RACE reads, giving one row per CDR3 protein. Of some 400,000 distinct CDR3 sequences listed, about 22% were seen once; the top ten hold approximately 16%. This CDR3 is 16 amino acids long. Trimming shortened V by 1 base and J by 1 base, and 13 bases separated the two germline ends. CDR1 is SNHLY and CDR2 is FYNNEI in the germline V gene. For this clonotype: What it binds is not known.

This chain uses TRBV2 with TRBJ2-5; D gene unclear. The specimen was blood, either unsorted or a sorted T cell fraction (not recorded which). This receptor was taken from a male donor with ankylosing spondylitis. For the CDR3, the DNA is TGTGCCAGCAGTGAAGGTTTGCGGAGCCCCCAAGAGACCCAGTACTTC. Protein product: CASSEGLRSPQETQYF.